Below are 18 T cell receptor beta chains sequenced from a single sample in a study of shared clonotypes between healthy human individuals (dated by TCRdb to about 2020). Library preparation used the immunoSEQ multiplex PCR assay. TCRdb re-hosts the immuneACCESS table, in-frame sequences only. Its copies lack some clones; in the studies checked, an unresolved V gene accounts for under half of them, and the cause for the rest is not known. The sample table contains 2 million to 2.5 million clones; only one count was recorded for over 85% of them. The ten biggest clones cover 0.1% to 0.15% of the sample. The sample taken for sequencing was naive CD4+ T cells sorted from blood. The intended sense of this specimen's cell subset or site label: CD45RA+ positively selected. These receptors were collected from a man aged 18 to 35 in good health.

This chain uses TRBV4-1 with TRBJ1-1, with D hard to call. The germline V and J ends were trimmed by 0 bases and 6 bases, with 11 bases remaining between them. From germline, CDR1 is MGHRA and CDR2 YSYEKL. The CDR3 length is 14 residues. The CDR3 DNA reads TGCGCCAGCAGCCAAGAGGGATATTCACCTGAAGCTTTCTTT. The encoded protein is CASSQEGYSPEAFF.

V is TRBV6-6 and J is TRBJ1-1; TRBD1 agrees at 7 bases. The CDR3 has 14 residues. Germline lookup yields CDR1 MNHNY and CDR2 SVGAGI (reference sequence). Losses at the gene ends were 7 bases for V and 0 bases for J; bases not matched to a gene: 5. CDR3 amino acids: CASTKTGLNTEAFF. The CDR3 DNA reads TGTGCCAGCACGAAGACAGGGCTGAACACTGAAGCTTTCTTT.

This sequence joins TRBV27 and TRBJ1-2; 12 bases line up with TRBD1. The CDR3 length is 14 residues. With 5 bases clipped from V and 8 bases from J, the junction kept 6 bases outside the gene matches. Germline V lookup: CDR1 MNHEY, CDR2 SMNVEV (reference sequence). The CDR3 DNA reads TGTGCCAGCAGTCTGGGGACAGGGGGCGTAGGCTACACCTTC. This gives the protein CASSLGTGGVGYTF.

This clone appeared once. The chain employs TRBV5-1 and TRBJ1-4; D is perhaps TRBD1 (5 bases). The germline CDR1 and CDR2 sequences are SGHRS and YFSETQ. Trimming removed 1 base at V and 3 bases at J, with 16 bases between. The CDR3 has 17 amino acids. Written as DNA, the CDR3 is TGCGCCAGCAGCTTGCCTTCAAGGGACTCCTCTAATGAAAAACTGTTTTTT. Translated: CASSLPSRDSSNEKLFF.

Worth noting for this clone: Other DNA variants within this sample encode the same CDR3. J is TRBJ1-5 and V is TRBV6-5; D gene uncertain. V was clipped by 2 bases and J by 2 bases, with 4 bases between them. Germline V gene sequence: CDR1 MNHEY, CDR2 SVGAGI. The CDR3 extends over 13 amino acids. The CDR3 region has the DNA TGTGCCAGCAGTTACCGTGGCAATCAGCCCCAGCATTTT. Protein: CASSYRGNQPQHF.

This clone was detected a few times. Other DNA sequences in the same sample also yield this CDR3. The chain joins TRBV6-5 to TRBJ2-7, with D unclear. This CDR3 has 12 residues. Germline lookup yields CDR1 MNHEY and CDR2 SVGAGI. The ends were cut back, 2 bases at V and 3 bases at J, with 5 bases in the middle. CDR3 bases: TGTGCCAGCAGTTACGCCGGCTACGAGCAGTACTTC. Its translation: CASSYAGYEQYF.

The chain employs TRBV14 and TRBJ2-1, with a weak D call TRBD1 (6 bases). CDR1 is SGHDN, CDR2 FVKESK, per germline. The CDR3 spans 18 residues. V dropped 4 bases and J dropped 0 bases, with 19 bases sitting between them. This chain's CDR3 is CASSLIQGWGSSYNEQFF. CDR3 nucleotide sequence: TGTGCCAGCAGCCTAATTCAGGGGTGGGGAAGCTCCTACAATGAGCAGTTCTTC.

V and J are TRBV30 and TRBJ1-5; weak D call: TRBD1 (6 bases). V lost 1 base and J 6 bases, leaving 19 bases between the germline ends. Per the germline V gene, CDR1 is GTSNPN and CDR2 is SVGIG (reference sequence). The CDR3 has 16 amino acids. The CDR3 DNA sequence: TGTGCCTGGAGTGGTCGGGGGCGAGGGGAACGTCAGCCCCAGCATTTT. This translates into CAWSGRGRGERQPQHF.

The chain employs TRBV19 and TRBJ1-1, with no clear D. The CDR3 spans 12 residues. Germline CDR1 LNHDA, CDR2 SQIVND (reference sequence). The V and J ends lost 8 bases and 0 bases respectively, with 7 bases between them. The DNA for the CDR3 is TGTGCCAGTGCTGGGGTGAACACTGAAGCTTTCTTT. It translates to CASAGVNTEAFF.

The rearrangement joins TRBV2 to TRBJ1-1; D is undetermined. Germline CDR1 SNHLY, CDR2 FYNNEI. The CDR3 runs to 14 residues. Trimming shortened V by 6 bases and J by 1 base, and 12 bases separated the two germline ends. DNA of the CDR3: TGTGCCAGCAGCGGACGGGTCCAGAACACTGAAGCTTTCTTT. Translating gives CASSGRVQNTEAFF.

This clone was seen once. The chain combines TRBV7-3 with TRBJ2-7; the match to TRBD1 covers 7 bases. Germline V gives CDR1 SGHTA, CDR2 FQGTGA. V lost 2 bases to trimming and J lost 6 bases; unmatched junction nucleotides: 13. The CDR3 has 16 amino acids. The CDR3, as DNA: TGTGCCAGCAGCTTACAGGGGGTGGCATCGGGATTCGAGCAGTACTTC. Protein product: CASSLQGVASGFEQYF.

The chain links TRBV18 to TRBJ2-1, with TRBD1 identical over 7 bases. Losses at the gene ends were 1 base for V and 8 bases for J; bases not matched to a gene: 5. Germline-derived CDR1 and CDR2 are KGHSH and LQKENI. The CDR3 totals 14 residues. The CDR3 loop is CASSPQEQGYEQFF. The CDR3 region has the DNA TGTGCCAGCTCACCACAAGAACAGGGGTATGAGCAGTTCTTC.

This clone was picked up one time. The same CDR3 is also encoded by other DNA sequences in this sample. The chain uses TRBV14 and TRBJ2-7; tentative D call: TRBD1 (6 bases). Germline V gene data show CDR1 as SGHDN and CDR2 as FVKESK. Trimming took off 0 bases at V and 4 bases at J, with 7 bases between the two ends. This CDR3 contains 13 residues. The CDR3 DNA reads as TGTGCCAGCAGCCAAGATAGGGGGTACGAGCAGTACTTC. Its translation is CASSQDRGYEQYF.

V gene TRBV15 combines with J gene TRBJ2-7; TRBD1 matches 8 bases. V was clipped by 0 bases and J by 1 base; unmatched bases: 8. In germline, CDR1 is LNHNV, CDR2 YYDKDF (reference sequence). CDR3 length: 17 amino acids. CDR3 in DNA: TGTGCCACCAGCAGAGACCTGGGACAGGTCGAGTCCTACGAGCAGTACTTC. It codes for CATSRDLGQVESYEQYF.

This clone was seen only once. This chain joins TRBV5-1 and TRBJ2-1, with a tentative D call TRBD2 (6 bases). This CDR3 is built from 15 residues. The V gene lost 7 bases and the J gene lost 0 bases, with 14 bases spanning the gap. CDR1 is SGHRS, CDR2 YFSETQ, per germline. CDR3 sequence: CASAGGESSYNEQFF. Written as DNA, the CDR3 is TGCGCCAGCGCGGGCGGGGAGAGCTCCTACAATGAGCAGTTCTTC.

V and J are TRBV25-1 and TRBJ2-3; 7 bases line up with TRBD2. This CDR3 spans 16 amino acids. Trimming took 1 base from V and 0 from J; bases not matched to a gene: 4. Looked up from germline, CDR1 is MGHDK and CDR2 is SYGVNS. The CDR3 sequence: CASSESGGVSTDTQYF. The CDR3 region has the DNA TGTGCCAGCAGTGAATCGGGGGGAGTGAGCACAGATACGCAGTATTTT.

To note about this clone: Other DNA variants within this sample encode the same CDR3. The chain recombines TRBV7-3 with TRBJ1-5; tentatively, D is TRBD1 (5 bases). The length of the CDR3 is 19 residues. In germline, CDR1 is SGHTA, CDR2 FQGTGA. Trimming removed 0 bases at V and 0 bases at J, with 18 bases between. CDR3 nucleotide sequence: TGTGCCAGCAGCTTAACGGCGTCAGGGTCTCGGAATAGCAATCAGCCCCAGCATTTT. It codes for CASSLTASGSRNSNQPQHF.

The rearrangement uses TRBV7-9 and TRBJ1-4, with TRBD1 matching over 9 bases. Germline V gives CDR1 SEHNR, CDR2 FQNEAQ (reference sequence). Trimming took 4 bases from V and 6 from J; bases not matched to a gene: 3. This CDR3 contains 14 residues. CDR3 in DNA: TGTGCCAGCAGCTCGGACAGGGGTGATGAAAAACTGTTTTTT. It codes for CASSSDRGDEKLFF.